The 11 T cell receptor beta chains given below trace back to one sample, sequenced in a study of type 1 and type 2 diabetes patients. PCR was run on genomic DNA. A primer set of 30 forward and 13 reverse primers amplified the CDR3. One entry per CDR3 protein, called by TCRdb with MiXCR from the multiplex PCR reads. Of about 250,000 distinct CDR3 sequences listed, more than 45% are singletons. Sequenced sample: peripheral blood mononuclear cells (PBMCs). Source of these receptors: a man aged 18 to 29 with type 2 diabetes.

The chain links TRBV2 to TRBJ1-2; 10 nucleotides line up with TRBD1. J gave up 4 bases and V 5 bases, and 7 bases lay outside the gene matches. CDR1 and CDR2 (germline): SNHLY, FYNNEI. The CDR3 covers 15 residues. The CDR3 bases are TGTGCCAGCAGTCCGGGACAGGGGAGTGGCTATGGCTACACCTTC. Encoded protein: CASSPGQGSGYGYTF.

CDR3 sequence: CASSILDRSPEVGLAGAREQYF. The CDR3 bases are TGTGCCAGTAGTATATTGGACAGGAGCCCCGAGGTCGGACTAGCGGGAGCTCGGGAGCAGTACTTC. The V call is TRBV19, the J call TRBJ2-7, with TRBD2 matching 13 bases. The CDR3 loop spans 22 amino acids. Trimming cost V 2 bases and J 7 bases; bases outside gene matches: 26. Germline V gene lookup returns CDR1 LNHDA and CDR2 SQIVND (reference sequence).

The J gene is TRBJ2-7, the V gene TRBV9; D is ambiguous. The V end lost 4 bases, the J end lost 5 bases, and 10 bases lay between the germline ends. This CDR3 contains 12 residues. The germline V gene has CDR1 SGDLS and CDR2 YYNGEE. The CDR3 is CASSPYPHEQYF. The CDR3 nucleotides read TGTGCCAGCAGCCCTTACCCTCACGAGCAGTACTTC.

Only one count was recorded for this clonotype. This sequence joins TRBV29-1 and TRBJ2-7; TRBD1 matches at 8 bases. V dropped 4 bases and J dropped 5; count of bases not matched to a gene: 13. This CDR3 is built from 15 residues. Germline-derived CDR1 and CDR2 are SQVTM and ANQGSEA. The CDR3 protein is CSVVGDRSTLHEQYF. In DNA form, the CDR3 reads TGCAGCGTTGTGGGGGACAGGTCGACGCTCCACGAGCAGTACTTC.

This clonotype has just a few counts. The V call is TRBV19, the J call TRBJ2-1; 9 positions match TRBD1. The J segment lost 6 bases and the V segment lost 5 bases, leaving 5 bases of the junction unmatched. The length of the CDR3 is 14 residues. From germline, CDR1 is LNHDA and CDR2 SQIVND (reference sequence). DNA for the CDR3: TGTGCCAGTAGTTTTGGGACAGGGCCCAATGAGCAGTTCTTC. Amino acid sequence: CASSFGTGPNEQFF.

The J gene is TRBJ2-3, the V gene TRBV6-4; tentatively, D is TRBD1 or TRBD2 (5 bases each). Germline CDR1 reads MRHNA; CDR2 reads SNTAGT. V lost 5 bases and J lost 5, with 11 bases in between. CDR3 length: 13 residues. CDR3 DNA: TGTGCCAGCAGTAGGGGACCCCTAGATACGCAGTATTTT. Translated: CASSRGPLDTQYF.

The rearrangement links TRBV27 to TRBJ2-7, with D perhaps matching TRBD1 (5 bases). Trimming shortened V by 4 bases and J by 3 bases, and 13 bases separated the two germline ends. The CDR3 spans 14 residues. Germline values: CDR1 MNHEY, CDR2 SMNVEV (reference sequence). The CDR3: CASSSLDRIYEQYF. CDR3 nucleotide sequence: TGTGCCAGCAGTTCCCTCGACAGAATCTACGAGCAGTACTTC.

V and J are TRBV12-3 or TRBV12-4 and TRBJ1-2; D might be TRBD1 (5 bases). This CDR3 is 18 amino acids long. Trimming shortened V by 4 bases and J by 0 bases, and 21 bases separated the two germline ends. CDR3 amino acids: CASSYQGFGLSTNYGYTF. CDR3 coding DNA: TGTGCCAGCAGTTATCAGGGTTTTGGACTCAGCACTAACTATGGCTACACCTTC.

V and J are TRBV20-1 and TRBJ2-1, with 16 bases identical to TRBD2. V trimming: 3 bases; J trimming: 7 bases; junction bases outside the gene matches: 0. Germline lookup yields CDR1 DFQATT and CDR2 SNEGSKA (reference sequence). The CDR3 spans 14 residues. CDR3 in DNA: TGCAGTGCTAGGGGACTAGCGGGGGGGAATGAGCAGTTCTTC. Translating it yields CSARGLAGGNEQFF.

This clonotype has only a few counts. The chain combines TRBV19 with TRBJ1-1; possible D gene TRBD1, 6 bases. The CDR3 consists of 16 residues. Trimming took 7 bases from V and 4 from J, leaving 22 bases between them. CDR1 and CDR2 (germline): LNHDA, SQIVND (reference sequence). In DNA form, the CDR3 reads TGTGCCAGTATTCTCAGGGTAAAGGGGGAGAGCACTGAAGCTTTCTTT. Encoded protein: CASILRVKGESTEAFF.

This clonotype appeared a few times. The CDR3 sequence: CASSTGPPGKQYF. In nucleotides, the CDR3 is TGTGCCAGCAGTACGGGACCCCCCGGGAAGCAGTACTTC. The genes are TRBV27 and TRBJ2-7; D is perhaps TRBD1 or TRBD2 (5 bases each). V was shortened by 5 bases and J by 8 bases, with 16 bases between the two germline ends. The CDR3 is 13 residues long. The germline V gene has CDR1 MNHEY and CDR2 SMNVEV (reference sequence).